A single T cell receptor beta chain is shown here with its context. The record originates from a study of control samples from healthy donors and cancer patients. Repertoires were generated with immunoSEQ multiplex PCR, while TCRdb's copy carries only in-frame clones and drops some. The table has 200,000 to 250,000 clones, just under 95% seen once. Germline V lookup: CDR1 MNHEY, CDR2 SVGAGI. Trimming cost V 1 base and J 9 bases, with 16 bases left between them. This CDR3 is built from 15 residues. The sequencing sample was made of blood. This TCR derives from a man aged 50 to 60 in good health. The chain uses TRBV6-5 and TRBJ2-1; D possibly corresponds to TRBD1 (5 bases). As DNA, the CDR3 is TGTGCCAGCAGTTACTTAGGGGTTGGAATTGGTGAGCAGTTCTTC. Its translation: CASSYLGVGIGEQFF.